The 30 T cell receptor beta chains below were found in one sample sequenced in a study of tumor and adjacent non-tumor tissue in lung cancer. A modified ARM-PCR protocol with three rounds of nested PCR amplified TCRbeta. TCRdb used MiXCR to reprocess the multiplex PCR reads, holding one entry per CDR3 protein. The repertoire holds approximately 80,000 distinct CDR3 sequences, with about 82% as singletons. This sample's RNA came from whole unsorted tissue. More than 3 cm separated this lung sample from the edge of the tumor. Sequenced material: distant non-tumor lung tissue. The receptor set was obtained from a man aged 60 to 75 with non-small cell lung cancer.

The chain carries TRBV5-4 and TRBJ2-7, with TRBD2 identical over 8 bases. The ends lost 4 bases at V and 6 bases at J; junction bases unmatched: 15. The CDR3 loop spans 16 amino acids. From germline, CDR1 is SGHNT and CDR2 YYREEE (reference sequence). The CDR3 region has the DNA TGTGCCAGCAGCCGAGGGTCACTAGCGGACGGGACCGAGCAGTACTTC. Its protein is CASSRGSLADGTEQYF.

As to this clonotype: Here the CDR3 omits its conserved ending phenylalanine or tryptophan, so a read error is the likely source. The limits of the CDR3 on the DNA are not certain, so only TCRdb's listed CDR3 is given. The chain carries TRBV11-2 and TRBJ2-1. Germline V lookup: CDR1 SGHAT, CDR2 FQNNGV. The CDR3 comprises 15 residues, both ends counted. CDR3 amino acids: CASIFTGSSYNEHFL.

With respect to this clonotype: This CDR3 fails to terminate in the conserved phenylalanine or tryptophan, so it likely reflects a read error. The V and J genes are TRBV6-6 and TRBJ1-2; D call uncertain. CDR3 length equals 14 residues. Germline lookup yields CDR1 MNHNY and CDR2 SVGAGI (reference sequence). The chain's CDR3 is CDIQGVRVRHGYTS. The CDR3 DNA reads as TGTGACATTCAAGGAGTGAGGGTGCGGCATGGCTACACCTCC.

Worth noting for this clonotype: It may be a read error: a sequence one base away is much more abundant. It is unclear where the CDR3 begins or ends on the DNA, so no DNA is shown, and the CDR3 is as TCRdb lists it. The chain carries TRBV4-3 and TRBJ1-2; the DNA was not compared with TRBD1, the D call given in the table. The CDR3 is 17 residues long, ends included. Per germline, CDR1 LGHNA and CDR2 YSLEER. The CDR3 loop reads CSSSQDLPGTDNYGCTF.

In regard to this clonotype: At one end, the junction sequence differs from germline, possibly due to a read error. This rearrangement joins TRBV6-5 to TRBJ2-1; 9 bases match TRBD1. The CDR3 is made up of 15 amino acids. In germline, CDR1 is MNHEY, CDR2 SVGAGI. CDR3 DNA sequence: TGTGCCAGCAATTACTTTCCGGGACAGGGCTATGAGCATTTCTTC. It specifies CASNYFPGQGYEHFF.

Worth noting for this clonotype: The germline gene is not matched at one end of the junction; a read error may be the cause. The rearrangement uses TRBV20-1 and TRBJ1-2, with no clear D. CDR1 DFQATT and CDR2 SNEGSKA come from the germline V gene (reference sequence). This CDR3 has 12 residues. The CDR3 bases are TGCAGTGCTGGCCAGCGCCGGGAGGGCTATACCTTC. Its protein product is CSAGQRREGYTF.

The gene calls are TRBV20-1 and TRBJ2-1; D tentatively fits TRBD1 or TRBD2 (5 bases each). The germline V gene encodes CDR1 DFQATT and CDR2 SNEGSKA (reference sequence). CDR3 length: 13 amino acids. Trimming took off 5 bases at V and 8 bases at J, with 16 bases between the two ends. This chain's CDR3 is CSAPGTTRHEQFF. In DNA form, the CDR3 reads TGCAGTGCTCCCGGGACCACGCGCCATGAGCAGTTCTTC.

Note on this clonotype: Given a much more abundant clone one base away, this may be a read error. J is TRBJ2-7 and V is TRBV11-1, with TRBD1 identical over 9 bases. Germline V lookup: CDR1 SGHAT, CDR2 FQDESV (reference sequence). The CDR3 is 15 amino acids. The DNA of the CDR3 is TGTGCCAACAGCCGGACAGGGGCGGCCTCCTACGAGCAGTACTTC. Translating gives CANSRTGAASYEQYF.

A note on this clonotype: A much larger clone sits a single nucleotide away, making a read error possible. The chain couples TRBV5-6 to TRBJ2-7; D call uncertain. Germline lookup yields CDR1 SGHDT and CDR2 YYEEEE. The V end was cut by 0 bases, the J end by 6 bases, with 19 bases between. This CDR3 contains 16 residues. The CDR3 protein is CASSLAARALTFEQYF. CDR3 DNA sequence: TGTGCCAGCAGCTTGGCCGCAAGGGCGTTAACTTTCGAGCAGTACTTC.

In nucleotides, the CDR3 is TGTGCCAGCAGCTTTTCTGGTGGAAGCAATCAGCCCCAGCATTTT. Residues: CASSFSGGSNQPQHF. V gene TRBV5-4 combines with J gene TRBJ1-5; no reliable D call. The germline V gene encodes CDR1 SGHNT and CDR2 YYREEE (reference sequence). Trimming took off 2 bases at V and 1 base at J, with 10 bases between the two ends. The CDR3 spans 15 residues.

In the case of this clonotype: One end of the junction varies from germline; a read error may be responsible. The chain recombines TRBV6-1 with TRBJ2-1; 7 bases fit TRBD1. Germline V gene lookup returns CDR1 MNHNS and CDR2 SASEGT. This CDR3 spans 15 amino acids. CDR3 residues: CASSEGGHVTNEQFF. Here the CDR3 DNA reads TGTGCCAGTAGTGAAGGGGGCCATGTGACGAATGAGCAGTTCTTC.

As concerns this clonotype: In this CDR3 the conserved last residue, phenylalanine or tryptophan, is missing, so a read error is likely. The chain uses TRBV5-6 and TRBJ1-1; perhaps TRBD1 as D (5 bases). There are 13 residues in the CDR3. Germline V gene data show CDR1 as SGHDT and CDR2 as YYEEEE. DNA of the CDR3: TGTTACAGCAGCTTGCTTCAGGGCAGTGAAGCTTTCGTT. Its translation: CYSSLLQGSEAFV.

Turning to this clonotype: One end of the junction varies from germline; a read error may be responsible. This rearrangement joins TRBV20-1 to TRBJ1-1; no reliable D call. Germline CDR1 DFQATT, CDR2 SNEGSKA (reference sequence). The CDR3 contains 15 residues. The CDR3 loop is CNARDWMGVNTEAFF. DNA of the CDR3: TGCAATGCTAGAGATTGGATGGGTGTGAACACTGAAGCTTTCTTT.

A remark on this clonotype: The junction does not match germline at one end; this may be a read error. Here the CDR3 DNA reads TGCAGTGTTGAAGGGGGGAACACCGGGGAGCTGTTTTTT. This encodes CSVEGGNTGELFF. The V gene is TRBV29-1, the J gene TRBJ2-2; TRBD1 might be the D (6 bases). The CDR3 is 13 amino acids. Germline loops: CDR1 SQVTM, CDR2 ANQGSEA.

Details on this clonotype: At one boundary the junction diverges from the germline segment, which might be a read error. The J gene is TRBJ2-1, the V gene TRBV6-6; maybe TRBD1 (7 bases). Per germline, CDR1 MNHNY and CDR2 SVGAGI (reference sequence). CDR3 length: 15 residues. CDR3 sequence reads: CASSWGRGAYSEQFF. CDR3 DNA sequence: TGTGCCAGTAGTTGGGGCAGGGGGGCCTACAGTGAGCAGTTCTTC.

With respect to this clonotype: The final CDR3 position lacks the conserved phenylalanine or tryptophan, pointing to a likely read error. This chain links TRBV11-2 with TRBJ2-3; TRBD2 agrees at 8 bases. CDR3 length equals 19 residues. J lost 1 base, V lost 7 bases, and 19 bases had no gene match. The germline V gene encodes CDR1 SGHAT and CDR2 FQNNGV. In nucleotides, the CDR3 is TGTGCCAGCATCGACAGCGGGACTAGGGGTGCTAGGGGCACAGATACGCAGTATCTT. This gives the protein CASIDSGTRGARGTDTQYL.

V is TRBV12-3 or TRBV12-4 and J is TRBJ2-7; D unresolved. V lost 7 bases and J lost 7, with 11 bases in between. The CDR3 runs 11 residues. The CDR3 DNA follows: TGTGCCAGCAATTCAGGTGGAGAGCAGTACTTC. Translating it yields CASNSGGEQYF.

Concerning this clonotype: A read error may account for a junction end that differs from germline. J is TRBJ2-2 and V is TRBV20-1; D perhaps matches TRBD1 (6 bases). Germline loops: CDR1 DFQATT, CDR2 SNEGSKA (reference sequence). The CDR3 covers 16 residues. The DNA for the CDR3 is TGCATTGCTAGAGAGGGGGTGGGTGGGTACACCGGGGAGCTGTTTTTT. Its protein product is CIAREGVGGYTGELFF.

The V gene is TRBV6-5, the J gene TRBJ2-5, with D possibly matching TRBD2 (7 bases). The CDR3 covers 14 residues. The V gene's germline CDR1 is MNHEY and CDR2 SVGAGI. The CDR3 sequence is CANSDTGTAGAKYF. Here the CDR3 DNA reads TGTGCGAACAGTGATACCGGGACCGCGGGGGCCAAGTACTTC.

CDR3 DNA sequence: TGCAGTGCTCCCACGGCGGGGGCCATGCACCGCGCGGATGCGCAGTATTTT. This codes for CSAPTAGAMHRADAQYF. The chain combines TRBV20-1 with TRBJ2-3, with D tentatively TRBD2 (7 bases). This CDR3 region has 17 residues. Trimming pared 5 bases from V and 10 bases from J, leaving 31 bases between. CDR1 and CDR2 (germline): DFQATT, SNEGSKA (reference sequence).

This rearrangement joins TRBV11-2 to TRBJ2-5; D remains ambiguous. The V end lost 7 bases, the J end lost 5 bases, and 20 bases lay between the germline ends. The CDR3 sequence is 15 residues long. CDR1 is SGHAT and CDR2 is FQNNGV in the germline V gene. The CDR3 loop is CASNLDQIGRETQYF. CDR3 in DNA: TGTGCCAGCAACCTGGACCAGATCGGACGGGAGACCCAGTACTTC.

On this clonotype: One end of the junction is discordant with germline, which a read error may explain. This chain's CDR3 is CAGSSRAKRDTHYF. The CDR3 nucleotides are TGTGCCGGCAGTTCCCGGGCCAAAAGAGATACGCATTATTTT. The rearrangement uses TRBV6-2 or TRBV6-3 and TRBJ2-3; D unclear. Germline CDR1 MNHEY, CDR2 SVGEGT. The CDR3 is 14 residues long.

Comment on this clonotype: One end of the junction does not line up with germline, which may come from a read error. This CDR3 reads CASSYGQERDTQYF. The DNA for the CDR3 is TGTGCTAGCAGCTACGGACAAGAGAGAGATACGCAGTATTTT. The chain links TRBV5-1 to TRBJ2-3, with D perhaps TRBD1 or TRBD2 (5 bases each). The CDR3 runs 14 residues. The germline gives CDR1 SGHRS, CDR2 YFSETQ.

About this clonotype: Given the absence of the conserved phenylalanine or tryptophan at the CDR3 end, a read error is likely. V usage is TRBV20-1 and J usage is TRBJ2-7, with D uncertain. This CDR3 comprises 13 residues. CDR1 is DFQATT, CDR2 SNEGSKA, per germline (reference sequence). V was trimmed by 6 bases and J by 1 base, leaving 13 bases between them. CDR3 region: CSAYVAGSYEQYS. The DNA of the CDR3 is TGCAGTGCGTACGTAGCTGGTTCCTACGAGCAGTACTCC.

The sample holds many counts of this clonotype. This chain links TRBV20-1 with TRBJ2-3; D tentatively fits TRBD1 or TRBD2 (6 bases each). CDR3 length: 16 amino acids. Looked up from germline, CDR1 is DFQATT and CDR2 is SNEGSKA (reference sequence). Trimming stripped 6 bases from V and 2 bases from J, with 21 bases between. CDR3 region: CSAPPQGRGPTDTQYF. The CDR3 region has the DNA TGCAGTGCCCCCCCTCAGGGGCGGGGTCCCACAGATACGCAGTATTTT.

This clonotype occurred many times. The gene calls are TRBV6-2 or TRBV6-3 and TRBJ2-7; D is unclear. Germline lookup yields CDR1 MNHEY and CDR2 SVGEGT. The CDR3 totals 16 residues. V was pared by 6 bases and J by 2 bases, with 20 bases between. The CDR3 region is CASRKVHASRTYEQYF. DNA for the CDR3: TGTGCCAGCAGAAAAGTGCACGCGTCCAGGACCTACGAGCAGTACTTC.

In the case of this clonotype: This likely comes from a read error, as the CDR3 has no conserved phenylalanine or tryptophan at its end. The V gene is TRBV4-1, the J gene TRBJ2-7, with D perhaps matching TRBD1 (6 bases). This CDR3 contains 16 residues. Germline V gene sequence: CDR1 MGHRA, CDR2 YSYEKL. Written as DNA, the CDR3 is TGTGCCAGCAGCCAAGATTTTCCAGGGGCCTCCTACGAGCAGTACCTC. Residues: CASSQDFPGASYEQYL.

A note on this clonotype: One base away lies a much larger clone, so this may be a sequencing read error. The chain has TRBV20-1 and TRBJ1-5, with D hard to call. With 6 bases removed from V and 0 bases from J, the gap between germline ends came to 9 bases. The CDR3 length is 13 residues. Germline lookup yields CDR1 DFQATT and CDR2 SNEGSKA (reference sequence). The CDR3 sequence is CSATTDSNQPQHF. The CDR3 coding sequence is TGCAGTGCCACCACAGATAGCAATCAGCCCCAGCATTTT.

As for this clonotype: The junction departs from germline at one end; a sequencing error may be responsible. This rearrangement joins TRBV6-5 to TRBJ1-5; 8 positions match TRBD1. This CDR3 contains 15 residues. CDR1 MNHEY and CDR2 SVGAGI come from the germline V gene. In nucleotides, the CDR3 is TGTGTCAGCAGCTACAGTGGACAGGGTAGTCAGCCCCAGCACTTT. This sequence encodes CVSSYSGQGSQPQHF.

The chain has TRBV12-3 or TRBV12-4 and TRBJ1-4; 7 bases match TRBD1. This CDR3 spans 14 amino acids. The V segment lost 2 bases and the J segment 8 bases; nucleotides outside the gene matches: 5. CDR3 region: CASSLSTGQEKLFF. Written as DNA, the CDR3 is TGTGCCAGCAGTTTATCGACAGGGCAGGAAAAACTGTTTTTT.